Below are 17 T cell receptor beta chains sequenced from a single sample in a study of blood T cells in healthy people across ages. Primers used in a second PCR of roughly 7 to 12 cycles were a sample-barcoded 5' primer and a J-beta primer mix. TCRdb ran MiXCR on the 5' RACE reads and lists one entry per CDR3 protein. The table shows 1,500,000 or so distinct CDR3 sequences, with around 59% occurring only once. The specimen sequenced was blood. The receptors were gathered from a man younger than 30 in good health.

In DNA, the CDR3 is TGTGCCAGCAGCTTAGAGAAACTGGGAAATGAGCAGTTCTTC. Translating gives CASSLEKLGNEQFF. The V and J genes are TRBV7-2 and TRBJ2-1; no firm D call. V lost 1 base, J lost 7 bases, and 11 bases lay in between. The CDR3 contains 14 residues. Germline CDR1 reads SGHTA; CDR2 reads FQGNSA.

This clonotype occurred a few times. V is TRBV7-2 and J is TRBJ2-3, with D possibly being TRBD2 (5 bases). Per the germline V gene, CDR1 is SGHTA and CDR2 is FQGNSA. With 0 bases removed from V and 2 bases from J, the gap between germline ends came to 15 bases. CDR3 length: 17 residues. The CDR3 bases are TGTGCCAGCAGCTTAGCCCAAACTAGGCCCCCCACAGATACGCAGTATTTT. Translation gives CASSLAQTRPPTDTQYF.

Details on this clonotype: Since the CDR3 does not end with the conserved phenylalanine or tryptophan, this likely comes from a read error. CDR3 DNA: TGTGCCAGCAGCGTAGATGACAATGAGCAGTTCTTA. Protein: CASSVDDNEQFL. The chain is built from TRBV9 and TRBJ2-1, with unresolved D. The CDR3 length is 12 residues. Germline V gene data show CDR1 as SGDLS and CDR2 as YYNGEE. The V and J ends lost 0 bases and 5 bases respectively, with 3 bases between them.

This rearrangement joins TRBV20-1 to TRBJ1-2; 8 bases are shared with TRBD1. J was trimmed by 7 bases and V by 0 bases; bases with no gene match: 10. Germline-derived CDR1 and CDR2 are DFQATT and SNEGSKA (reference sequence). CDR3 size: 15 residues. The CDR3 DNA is TGCAGTGCTAGAGAGGAGTGGACAGGGCTGGTTGGCTACACCTTC. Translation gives CSAREEWTGLVGYTF.

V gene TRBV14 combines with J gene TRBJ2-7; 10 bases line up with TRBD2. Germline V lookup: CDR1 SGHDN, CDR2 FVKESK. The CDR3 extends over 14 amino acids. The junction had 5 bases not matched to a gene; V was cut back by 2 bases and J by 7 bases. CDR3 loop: CASSQLAGVLEQYF. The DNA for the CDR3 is TGTGCCAGCAGCCAACTAGCGGGAGTTCTTGAGCAGTACTTC.

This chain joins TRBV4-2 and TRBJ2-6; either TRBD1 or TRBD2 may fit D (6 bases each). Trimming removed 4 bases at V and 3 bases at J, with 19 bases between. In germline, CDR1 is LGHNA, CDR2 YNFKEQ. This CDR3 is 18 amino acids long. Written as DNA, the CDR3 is TGTGCCAGCAGCCGAGAACAGGGAGGACCTCTTGGGGCCAACGTCCTGACTTTC. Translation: CASSREQGGPLGANVLTF.

For the CDR3, the DNA is TGTGCCTGGAGTTTACTCTCGGGAGGGGTCGAGCAGTACTTC. Encoded protein: CAWSLLSGGVEQYF. This rearrangement joins TRBV30 to TRBJ2-7, with 8 bases fitting TRBD2. The CDR3 totals 14 residues. Germline V CDR1 and CDR2: GTSNPN, SVGIG (reference sequence). J was trimmed by 6 bases and V by 2 bases; bases with no gene match: 9. The variable domain in full, completed from reference TRBV30 and TRBJ2-7, reads SQTIHQWPATLVQPVGSPLSLECTVEGTSNPNLYWYRQAAGRGLQLLFYSVGIGQISSEVPQNLSASRPQDRQFILSSKKLLLSDSGFYLCAWSLLSGGVEQYFGPGTRLTVT.

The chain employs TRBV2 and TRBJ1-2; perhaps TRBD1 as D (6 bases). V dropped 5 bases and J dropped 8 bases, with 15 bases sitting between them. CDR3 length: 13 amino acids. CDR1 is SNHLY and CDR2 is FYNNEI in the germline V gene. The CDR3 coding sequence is TGTGCCAGCAGTTCTCCTGGGGGCTGGGGCTACACCTTC. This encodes CASSSPGGWGYTF.

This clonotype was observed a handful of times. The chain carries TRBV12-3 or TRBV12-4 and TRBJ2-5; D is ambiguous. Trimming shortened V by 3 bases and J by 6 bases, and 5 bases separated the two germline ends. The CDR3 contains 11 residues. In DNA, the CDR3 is TGTGCCAGCAGTTTCGGCCAGACCCAGTACTTC. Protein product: CASSFGQTQYF.

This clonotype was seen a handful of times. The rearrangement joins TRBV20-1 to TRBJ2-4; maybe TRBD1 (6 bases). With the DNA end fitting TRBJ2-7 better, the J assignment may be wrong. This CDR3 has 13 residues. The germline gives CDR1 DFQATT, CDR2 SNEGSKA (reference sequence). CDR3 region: CSAGTLDSYEQYF. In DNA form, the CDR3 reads TGCAGTGCGGGGACACTAGACTCCTACGAGCAGTACTTC.

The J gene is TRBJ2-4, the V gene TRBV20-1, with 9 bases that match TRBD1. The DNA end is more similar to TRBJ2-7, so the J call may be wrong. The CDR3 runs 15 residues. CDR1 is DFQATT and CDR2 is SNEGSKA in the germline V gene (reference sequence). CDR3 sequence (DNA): TGCAGTGCCAGACCTCCGGGACAGGGAATCTACGAGCAGTACTTC. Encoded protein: CSARPPGQGIYEQYF.

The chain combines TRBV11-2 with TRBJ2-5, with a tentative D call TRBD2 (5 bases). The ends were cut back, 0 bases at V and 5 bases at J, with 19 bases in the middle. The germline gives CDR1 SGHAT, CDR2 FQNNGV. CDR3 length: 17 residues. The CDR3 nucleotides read TGTGCCAGCAGCTTAGATGGGCTAGCCGTACCAGGCGAGACCCAGTACTTC. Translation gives CASSLDGLAVPGETQYF.

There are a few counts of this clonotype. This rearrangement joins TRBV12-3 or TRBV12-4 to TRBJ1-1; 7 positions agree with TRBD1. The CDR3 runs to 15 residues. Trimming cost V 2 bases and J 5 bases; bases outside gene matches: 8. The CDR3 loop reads CASSLWDRGTTEAFF. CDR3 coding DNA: TGTGCCAGCAGTTTATGGGACAGAGGAACGACTGAAGCTTTCTTT.

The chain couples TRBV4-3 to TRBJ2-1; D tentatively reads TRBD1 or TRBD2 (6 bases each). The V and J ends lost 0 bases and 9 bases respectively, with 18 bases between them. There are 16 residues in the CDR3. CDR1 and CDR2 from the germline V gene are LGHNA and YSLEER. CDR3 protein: CASSQDARGAGGEQFF. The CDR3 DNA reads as TGCGCCAGCAGCCAAGATGCAAGGGGGGCCGGTGGTGAGCAGTTCTTC.

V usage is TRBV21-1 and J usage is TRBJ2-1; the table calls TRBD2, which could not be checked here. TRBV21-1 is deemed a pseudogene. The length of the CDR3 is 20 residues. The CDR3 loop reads CASSKVSSYQRAYSYNEQFF. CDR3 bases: TGTGCCAGCAGCAAGGTATCATCGTATCAGCGGGCATACTCCTACAATGAGCAGTTCTTC.

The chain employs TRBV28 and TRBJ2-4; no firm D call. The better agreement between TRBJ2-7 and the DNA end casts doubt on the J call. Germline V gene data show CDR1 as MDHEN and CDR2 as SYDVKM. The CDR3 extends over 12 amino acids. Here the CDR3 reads CASSLENGEQYF. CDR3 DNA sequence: TGTGCCAGCAGTTTAGAGAACGGCGAGCAGTACTTC.

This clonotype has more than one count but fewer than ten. The CDR3 spells CSVELLLAGARRRYF. CDR3 sequence (DNA): TGCAGCGTTGAACTTCTACTAGCGGGAGCACGCCGAAGGTACTTC. This sequence joins TRBV29-1 and TRBJ2-5, with 11 positions matching TRBD2. This CDR3 is built from 15 residues. The J segment lost 13 bases and the V segment lost 2 bases, leaving 15 bases of the junction unmatched. Germline lookup yields CDR1 SQVTM and CDR2 ANQGSEA.